A selection of T cell receptor beta chains follows, all from one sample in a study of T cell responses to AZD1222 COVID-19 vaccine. Sequencing was performed with immunoSEQ multiplex PCR; in TCRdb, only in-frame clones are kept and a portion is missing. The repertoire has 100,000 to 150,000 clones, over 75% of them found once; the top ten carry 6.5% to 8.5%. The sample here was peripheral blood, taken on day 0 of AZD1222 vaccination. These receptors were taken from an adult in good health. Both conserved end residues are part of each CDR3. A D gene is named only where the DNA matches it firmly. The listing skips clone size in some rows; elsewhere it reads once, few, many or a size class.

V: TRBV19; D: TRBD2; J: TRBJ2-1; size: -; CDR3: CASSRSVGLAGGAYNEQFF; DNA: TGTGCCAGTAGTCGATCGGTTGGACTAGCGGGGGGCGCCTACAATGAGCAGTTCTTC
V: TRBV7-2; D: TRBD1; J: TRBJ2-2; size: -; CDR3: CASRLKGQGTNTGELFF; DNA: TGTGCCAGCAGGCTCAAGGGACAGGGGACGAACACCGGGGAGCTGTTTTTT
V: TRBV29-1; D: -; J: TRBJ1-2; size: -; CDR3: CSAAGTRGGYTF; DNA: TGCAGCGCCGCCGGGACCCGGGGAGGCTACACCTTC
V: TRBV4-3; D: -; J: TRBJ1-2; size: -; CDR3: CASSQVIAGGYTF; DNA: TGCGCCAGCAGCCAAGTTATAGCCGGTGGCTACACCTTC
V: TRBV5-6; D: TRBD1; J: TRBJ1-1; size: -; CDR3: CASSLYKGATNTEAFF; DNA: TGTGCCAGCAGCTTATATAAGGGGGCTACGAACACTGAAGCTTTCTTT
V: TRBV19; D: -; J: TRBJ1-6; size: -; CDR3: CASSMSPNSPLHF; DNA: TGTGCCAGTAGTATGTCCCCAAATTCACCCCTCCACTTT
V: TRBV6-5; D: -; J: TRBJ1-3; size: -; CDR3: CASSLADTIYF; DNA: TGTGCCAGCTCCTTGGCGGACACCATATATTTT
V: TRBV4-2; D: -; J: TRBJ2-5; size: few; CDR3: CASSQAGQPQETQYF; DNA: TGTGCCAGCAGCCAAGCCGGACAACCCCAAGAGACCCAGTACTTC
V: TRBV27; D: TRBD1; J: TRBJ1-2; size: -; CDR3: CASSLRDRVLTF; DNA: TGTGCCAGCAGTCTCCGGGACAGGGTCCTCACCTTC
V: TRBV21-1; D: -; J: TRBJ2-1; size: -; CDR3: CASGSGGSYNEQFF; DNA: TGTGCCAGCGGTAGCGGGGGCTCCTACAATGAGCAGTTCTTC
V: TRBV6-5; D: -; J: TRBJ2-7; size: -; CDR3: CASSFGLSYEQYF; DNA: TGTGCCAGCAGTTTTGGATTATCCTACGAGCAGTACTTC
V: TRBV19; D: TRBD1; J: TRBJ1-2; size: once; CDR3: CASKQGATGYTF; DNA: TGTGCCAGTAAGCAGGGGGCGACTGGCTACACCTTC
V: TRBV7-9; D: TRBD1; J: TRBJ1-2; size: -; CDR3: CASSFLTDRRHGYTF; DNA: TGTGCCAGCAGCTTCCTTACGGACAGGAGGCATGGCTACACCTTC
V: TRBV5-1; D: -; J: TRBJ1-6; size: -; CDR3: CASSLEGYNSPLHF; DNA: TGCGCCAGCAGCTTGGAGGGTTATAATTCACCCCTCCACTTT
V: TRBV19; D: -; J: TRBJ1-1; size: -; CDR3: CASSYTGWDTEAFF; DNA: TGTGCCAGTAGTTACACAGGATGGGACACTGAAGCTTTCTTT
V: TRBV6-5; D: TRBD1; J: TRBJ2-2; size: few; CDR3: CASRGQGEWTGELFF; DNA: TGTGCCAGCAGGGGACAGGGCGAGTGGACCGGGGAGCTGTTTTTT
V: TRBV7-2; D: -; J: TRBJ1-3; size: -; CDR3: CASSLGDSGNTIYF; DNA: TGTGCCAGCAGCCTCGGGGACTCTGGAAACACCATATATTTT
V: TRBV7-3; D: -; J: TRBJ1-4; size: -; CDR3: CASSLKGRGPDEKLFF; DNA: TGTGCCAGCAGCTTAAAGGGCCGGGGGCCGGATGAAAAACTGTTTTTT
V: TRBV5-1; D: -; J: TRBJ2-7; size: -; CDR3: CASSLFRGAGEQYF; DNA: TGCGCCAGCAGCTTGTTTCGCGGGGCCGGGGAGCAGTACTTC
V: TRBV5-4; D: TRBD1; J: TRBJ1-4; size: -; CDR3: CASSPSLGTGAEKLFF; DNA: TGTGCCAGCAGCCCCTCCTTGGGGACAGGGGCCGAAAAACTGTTTTTT
V: TRBV4-3; D: -; J: TRBJ1-1; size: -; CDR3: CASSQGTRMNTEAFF; DNA: TGCGCCAGCAGCCAAGGTACCAGAATGAACACTGAAGCTTTCTTT
V: TRBV6-2/TRBV6-3; D: -; J: TRBJ1-1; size: -; CDR3: CASSYSTEILNTEAFF; DNA: TGTGCCAGCAGTTACTCGACAGAGATACTGAACACTGAAGCTTTCTTT
V: TRBV2; D: TRBD1; J: TRBJ1-2; size: -; CDR3: CASSEEPGGVYGYTF; DNA: TGTGCCAGCAGTGAAGAGCCAGGGGGCGTCTATGGCTACACCTTC
V: TRBV5-4; D: -; J: TRBJ1-2; size: -; CDR3: CASSPVFDYGYTF; DNA: TGTGCCAGCAGTCCTGTGTTCGACTATGGCTACACCTTC
V: TRBV10-3; D: TRBD1; J: TRBJ2-1; size: -; CDR3: CATRDSDNEQFF; DNA: TGTGCCACCCGGGACAGTGACAATGAGCAGTTCTTC
V: TRBV30; D: -; J: TRBJ2-3; size: many; CDR3: CAWRGGPSGRDTQYF; DNA: TGTGCCTGGAGAGGGGGACCTAGTGGTAGAGATACGCAGTATTTT
V: TRBV9; D: TRBD1; J: TRBJ2-7; size: -; CDR3: CASSVGQGAYEQYF; DNA: TGTGCCAGCAGCGTAGGACAGGGGGCGTACGAGCAGTACTTC
V: TRBV7-8; D: TRBD1; J: TRBJ1-2; size: -; CDR3: CASSQRDRAKFGYTF; DNA: TGTGCCAGCAGCCAAAGAGACAGGGCCAAATTCGGCTACACCTTC
V: TRBV7-3; D: TRBD2; J: TRBJ2-3; size: -; CDR3: CASSLSGGRADTQYF; DNA: TGTGCCAGCAGCCTTAGCGGGGGGCGGGCAGATACGCAGTATTTT
V: TRBV7-7; D: TRBD1; J: TRBJ2-7; size: -; CDR3: CASSPTGGSYEQYF; DNA: TGTGCTAGCAGTCCTACAGGGGGCTCCTACGAGCAGTACTTC
V: TRBV12-3/TRBV12-4; D: -; J: TRBJ2-7; size: -; CDR3: CASSLLQGYEQYF; DNA: TGTGCCAGCAGCCTTCTGCAGGGATACGAGCAGTACTTC
V: TRBV5-1; D: -; J: TRBJ2-7; size: -; CDR3: CASSSDLAEQYF; DNA: TGCGCCAGCAGCTCGGACCTTGCGGAGCAGTACTTC
V: TRBV4-2; D: TRBD1; J: TRBJ2-5; size: -; CDR3: CASSQSPGQPQETQYF; DNA: TGTGCCAGCAGCCAATCGCCGGGACAGCCCCAAGAGACCCAGTACTTC
V: TRBV7-6; D: -; J: TRBJ2-2; size: few; CDR3: CASSLATGYTGELFF; DNA: TGTGCCAGCAGCTTAGCGACGGGGTACACCGGGGAGCTGTTTTTT
V: TRBV7-8; D: -; J: TRBJ1-2; size: -; CDR3: CASSQTYGYTF; DNA: TGTGCCAGCAGCCAGACTTATGGCTACACCTTC
V: TRBV28; D: -; J: TRBJ1-2; size: -; CDR3: CASRPDGSYGYTF; DNA: TGTGCCAGCCGACCTGACGGTAGCTATGGCTACACCTTC
V: TRBV7-3; D: -; J: TRBJ1-3; size: -; CDR3: CASSLGGNSGNTIYF; DNA: TGTGCCAGCAGCTTGGGGGGAAACTCTGGAAACACCATATATTTT
V: TRBV18; D: -; J: TRBJ2-6; size: -; CDR3: CASSQEANVLTF; DNA: TGTGCCAGCTCACAGGAGGCCAACGTCCTGACTTTC
V: TRBV18; D: -; J: TRBJ1-3; size: -; CDR3: CASSDGSSGNTIYF; DNA: TGTGCCAGTTCGGACGGGAGCTCTGGAAACACCATATATTTT
V: TRBV6-2/TRBV6-3; D: -; J: TRBJ1-2; size: -; CDR3: CASSLIRDNYGYTF; DNA: TGTGCCAGCAGTTTAATCCGGGACAACTATGGCTACACCTTC
V: TRBV11-2; D: TRBD1; J: TRBJ2-3; size: -; CDR3: CASSPTGGTDTQYF; DNA: TGTGCCAGCAGCCCGACAGGGGGCACAGATACGCAGTATTTT
V: TRBV6-2/TRBV6-3; D: -; J: TRBJ2-5; size: -; CDR3: CASSYSSRGSETQYF; DNA: TGTGCCAGCAGTTACTCGTCACGGGGGTCCGAGACCCAGTACTTC
V: TRBV7-8; D: -; J: TRBJ2-5; size: -; CDR3: CASSLAVSVGQETQYF; DNA: TGTGCCAGCAGCTTAGCGGTTAGCGTGGGGCAAGAGACCCAGTACTTC
V: TRBV7-2; D: -; J: TRBJ1-1; size: -; CDR3: CASSSGQRRGAFF; DNA: TGTGCCAGCAGCTCGGGACAACGACGAGGAGCTTTCTTT
V: TRBV2; D: -; J: TRBJ2-7; size: -; CDR3: CASSDRAAVKTYEQYF; DNA: TGTGCCAGCAGTGACAGGGCCGCAGTTAAAACCTACGAGCAGTACTTC
V: TRBV19; D: TRBD1; J: TRBJ1-2; size: -; CDR3: CASTLIQGAHNYGYTF; DNA: TGTGCCAGTACCCTGATCCAGGGGGCGCATAACTATGGCTACACCTTC
V: TRBV6-6; D: -; J: TRBJ2-7; size: -; CDR3: CASSYVPTSSYEQYF; DNA: TGTGCCAGCAGTTACGTGCCCACAAGCTCCTACGAGCAGTACTTC
V: TRBV5-1; D: -; J: TRBJ1-1; size: -; CDR3: CASSLGTQGLRNTEAFF; DNA: TGCGCCAGCAGCTTGGGTACACAGGGTCTCAGGAACACTGAAGCTTTCTTT